The T cell receptor (beta chain) under discussion was sequenced for a study of blood T cell repertoires in COVID-19. Overall study: Researchers got acute and convalescent COVID-19 samples from the United States, Italy and Spain.

The CDR3 is made up of 14 amino acids. V trimming: 5 bases; J trimming: 7 bases; junction bases outside the gene matches: 3. The germline V gene has CDR1 SGHNT and CDR2 YENEEA. Produced via immunoSEQ multiplex PCR; TCRdb's table is partial and in-frame only. This table has approximately 170,000 clones, 79% appearing once. Self-reported history from a screening survey and questionnaire set each donor's cohort. The rearrangement links TRBV11-3 to TRBJ2-1; 12 bases map to TRBD2. Sequencing input: PBMCs or T cells enriched from blood (not recorded which). The TCR originated in a woman aged 70-85 years in a cohort exposed to, infected with or recovered from COVID-19 (not recorded which). CDR3 DNA sequence: TGTGCCAGCAGCCACGGACTAGCGGGAAATGAGCAGTTCTTC. Protein product: CASSHGLAGNEQFF.